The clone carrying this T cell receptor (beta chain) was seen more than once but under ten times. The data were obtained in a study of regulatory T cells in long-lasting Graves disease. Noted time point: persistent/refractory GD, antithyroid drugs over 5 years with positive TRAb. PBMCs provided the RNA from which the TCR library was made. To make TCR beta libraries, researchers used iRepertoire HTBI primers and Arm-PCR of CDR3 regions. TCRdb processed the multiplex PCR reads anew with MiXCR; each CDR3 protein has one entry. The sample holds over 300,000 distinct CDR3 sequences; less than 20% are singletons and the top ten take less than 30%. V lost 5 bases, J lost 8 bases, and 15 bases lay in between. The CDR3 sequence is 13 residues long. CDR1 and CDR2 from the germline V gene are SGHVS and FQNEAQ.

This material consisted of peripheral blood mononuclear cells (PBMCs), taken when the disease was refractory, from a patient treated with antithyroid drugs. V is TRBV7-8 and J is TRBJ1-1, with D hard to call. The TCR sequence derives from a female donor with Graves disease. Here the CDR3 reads CASSLSRSGEAFF. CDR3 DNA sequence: TGTGCCAGCAGCCTCTCCCGCTCTGGGGAAGCTTTCTTT.